Shown below are 31 T cell receptor beta chains from a single sample sequenced in a study of cytomegalovirus exposure and HLA in healthy donors. A multiplex PCR was run with 60 Vbeta primers and 13 Jbeta primers. This table comes from immunoSEQ multiplex PCR, and its TCRdb copy is limited to in-frame clones, with some not included. The table records 150,000 to 200,000 clones, roughly four fifths of them present only once. The sequencing input was PBMCs. The origin of the receptors is a man aged 35-49 years in good health and CMV-seropositive.

The chain has TRBV4-2 and TRBJ1-5; D gene uncertain. CDR1 is LGHNA, CDR2 YNFKEQ, per germline. The CDR3 is made up of 13 amino acids. V gave up 0 bases and J gave up 5 bases, with 5 bases separating them. This CDR3 is CASSQETDQPQHF. The DNA for the CDR3 is TGTGCCAGCAGCCAAGAAACTGATCAGCCCCAGCATTTT.

The chain uses TRBV7-2 and TRBJ2-5; possible D gene TRBD2, 5 bases. Germline CDR1 reads SGHTA; CDR2 reads FQGNSA. The CDR3 runs to 17 residues. Trimming shortened V by 1 base and J by 4 bases, and 19 bases separated the two germline ends. CDR3 in amino acids: CASSLVGNPRGGETQYF. CDR3 in DNA: TGTGCCAGCAGCTTAGTTGGTAACCCGAGAGGAGGAGAGACCCAGTACTTC. Full variable domain (outside the CDR3, taken from reference TRBV7-2 and TRBJ2-5): GAGVSQSPSNKVTEKGKDVELRCDPISGHTALYWYRQSLGQGLEFLIYFQGNSAPDKSGLPSDRFSAERTGGSVSTLTIQRTQQEDSAVYLCASSLVGNPRGGETQYFGPGTRLLVL.

The rearrangement uses TRBV4-1 and TRBJ1-6; the D gene is possibly TRBD1 (6 bases). The CDR3 length is 18 residues. Germline CDR1 reads MGHRA; CDR2 reads YSYEKL. Trimming pared 1 base from V and 6 bases from J, leaving 19 bases between. The DNA of the CDR3 is TGCGCCAGCAGCCAAGCAGAGGTGATGGGACATCCTAATTCACCCCTCCACTTT. Its translation is CASSQAEVMGHPNSPLHF.

This clone was picked up one time. The DNA for the CDR3 is TGTGCCAGTAGAAAAGCAGGGGCCGGGGAAAAACTGTTTTTT. Amino acid sequence: CASRKAGAGEKLFF. This chain connects TRBV19 to TRBJ1-4; D is perhaps TRBD1 (6 bases). Germline CDR1 and CDR2: LNHDA and SQIVND (reference sequence). V lost 6 bases and J 8 bases, leaving 16 bases between the germline ends. The CDR3 is 14 residues long. Combining the CDR3 with reference TRBV19 and TRBJ1-4 gives the whole variable domain DGGITQSPKYLFRKEGQNVTLSCEQNLNHDAMYWYRQDPGQGLRLIYYSQIVNDFQKGDIAEGYSVSREKKESFPLTVTSAQKNPTAFYLCASRKAGAGEKLFFGSGTQLSVL.

V usage is TRBV10-2 and J usage is TRBJ2-6; 11 bases map to TRBD2. Germline assignment: CDR1 WSHSY and CDR2 SAAADI. The CDR3 has 16 amino acids. V lost 6 bases and J lost 3; bases outside the gene matches: 4. CDR3 sequence (DNA): TGCGCCAGCAGCGCACTAGCGGGAGTTGGGGCCAACGTCCTGACTTTC. Translated, it gives CASSALAGVGANVLTF.

The chain carries TRBV12-5 and TRBJ1-6; a possible D gene is TRBD1 (5 bases). V was pared by 7 bases and J by 7 bases, with 32 bases between. The germline gives CDR1 LGHNT, CDR2 FRNRAP. This CDR3 is 20 amino acids long. The CDR3 region is CASALNSKGLGIIRNSPLHF. DNA of the CDR3: TGTGCTAGTGCCCTCAATTCGAAGGGGCTGGGAATTATTAGGAATTCACCCCTCCACTTT.

The chain joins TRBV6-5 to TRBJ1-2, with D maybe TRBD1 (5 bases). The CDR3 consists of 14 residues. V dropped 5 bases and J dropped 8 bases, with 18 bases sitting between them. Germline-derived CDR1 and CDR2 are MNHEY and SVGAGI. The CDR3 spells CASSESGRAGGYTF. In nucleotides, the CDR3 is TGTGCCAGCAGTGAATCCGGCAGGGCGGGAGGCTACACCTTC.

This clone was counted a single time. The chain links TRBV4-1 to TRBJ2-7; 9 bases fit TRBD1. CDR1 and CDR2 (germline): MGHRA, YSYEKL. J lost 2 bases, V lost 1 base, and 6 bases had no gene match. The CDR3 covers 16 residues. CDR3: CASSQGGTGFAYEQYF. The CDR3 DNA sequence: TGCGCCAGCAGCCAAGGGGGGACAGGGTTCGCCTACGAGCAGTACTTC.

The V call is TRBV6-8, the J call TRBJ2-3, with TRBD1 as a possible D gene (5 bases). Germline V gene sequence: CDR1 MNHGY, CDR2 SAAAGT. The CDR3 is made up of 14 amino acids. V was shortened by 6 bases and J by 1 base, with 11 bases between the two germline ends. CDR3 in amino acids: CASSSRVCTDTQYF. CDR3 coding DNA: TGTGCCAGCAGCTCCAGGGTTTGCACAGATACGCAGTATTTT.

The chain combines TRBV2 with TRBJ2-7, with D hard to call. Germline CDR1 and CDR2: SNHLY and FYNNEI. Trimming left V 11 bases short and J 6 bases short, with 20 bases between. This CDR3 comprises 13 residues. The CDR3 coding sequence is TGTGCCGGGTCCATCACGGTGTCGGGCGAGCAGTACTTC. This translates into CAGSITVSGEQYF.

To note about this clone: Different DNA sequences within this sample yield the same CDR3. This chain connects TRBV15 to TRBJ2-1; the D gene is possibly TRBD2 (6 bases). The CDR3 totals 15 residues. V dropped 1 base and J dropped 1 base, with 8 bases sitting between them. Per germline, CDR1 LNHNV and CDR2 YYDKDF (reference sequence). The CDR3 reads CATSRAAGSYNEQFF. Written as DNA, the CDR3 is TGTGCCACCAGCAGAGCGGCGGGATCCTACAATGAGCAGTTCTTC. Full variable domain (outside the CDR3, taken from reference TRBV15 and TRBJ2-1): DAMVIQNPRYQVTQFGKPVTLSCSQTLNHNVMYWYQQKSSQAPKLLFHYYDKDFNNEADTPDNFQSRRPNTSFCFLDIRSPGLGDTAMYLCATSRAAGSYNEQFFGPGTRLTVL.

The chain has TRBV6-4 and TRBJ2-7, with D perhaps TRBD1 (6 bases). Germline-derived CDR1 and CDR2 are MRHNA and SNTAGT. The CDR3 spans 13 residues. Trimming took 0 bases from V and 7 from J, leaving 10 bases between them. Here the CDR3 DNA reads TGTGCCAGCAGTGACTCGGGACAACTAGAGCAGTACTTC. Its protein is CASSDSGQLEQYF.

This clone was observed a single time. The chain employs TRBV6-5 and TRBJ2-2, with a tentative D call TRBD1 (7 bases). Trimming removed 6 bases from V and 5 bases from J, with 16 bases in between. The CDR3 is 15 residues long. The germline gives CDR1 MNHEY, CDR2 SVGAGI. CDR3: CASRPQTGRTGELFF. Here the CDR3 DNA reads TGTGCCAGCAGACCCCAGACAGGGAGGACCGGGGAGCTGTTTTTT.

This clone has just a few counts. This chain joins TRBV4-2 and TRBJ1-5, with D possibly TRBD1 on 5 matching bases. With 0 bases removed from V and 9 bases from J, the gap between germline ends came to 18 bases. Per germline, CDR1 LGHNA and CDR2 YNFKEQ. The CDR3 sequence is 16 residues long. The CDR3 is CASSQEDSLKKGPQHF. The DNA for the CDR3 is TGTGCCAGCAGCCAAGAAGACAGCCTAAAGAAGGGGCCCCAGCATTTT.

The gene calls are TRBV10-3 and TRBJ2-3; 9 nucleotides line up with TRBD1. From germline, CDR1 is ENHRY and CDR2 SYGVKD. The CDR3 length is 17 residues. Unmatched junction bases numbered 13, after V lost 7 bases and J lost 2 bases. CDR3 DNA sequence: TGTGCCATCAAAGAAGGGAGGGACAGGGAACTCACAGATACGCAGTATTTT. Amino acid sequence: CAIKEGRDRELTDTQYF.

The CDR3 bases are TGTGCCAGCAGCTTAAGTTCGCTATCTGGGGCCAACGTCCTGACTTTC. It encodes CASSLSSLSGANVLTF. This chain uses TRBV7-2 with TRBJ2-6; D is uncertain. V was cut by 2 bases and J by 1 base, with 9 bases left in between. The CDR3 consists of 16 residues. The germline gives CDR1 SGHTA, CDR2 FQGNSA.

This sequence joins TRBV4-3 and TRBJ2-1, with no clear D. The germline V and J ends were trimmed by 3 bases and 7 bases, with 10 bases remaining between them. Germline V gene data show CDR1 as LGHNA and CDR2 as YSLEER. This CDR3 is 13 amino acids long. The CDR3 sequence is CASSHPRENEQFF. The CDR3 region has the DNA TGCGCCAGCAGCCATCCTAGAGAGAATGAGCAGTTCTTC.

This chain uses TRBV5-1 with TRBJ2-7, with 8 bases lining up with TRBD2. This CDR3 is 16 amino acids long. J was trimmed by 2 bases and V by 4 bases; bases with no gene match: 11. CDR1 and CDR2 (germline): SGHRS, YFSETQ. CDR3 DNA sequence: TGCGCCAGCAGCCCCCACGGGGCGGGAGGTACCTACGAGCAGTACTTC. It specifies CASSPHGAGGTYEQYF. The variable domain in full, with the rest retrieved from reference TRBV5-1 and TRBJ2-7, is KAGVTQTPRYLIKTRGQQVTLSCSPISGHRSVSWYQQTPGQGLQFLFEYFSETQRNKGNFPGRFSGRQFSNSRSEMNVSTLELGDSALYLCASSPHGAGGTYEQYFGPGTRLTVT.

This chain joins TRBV7-2 and TRBJ2-5, with 7 bases matching TRBD1. The V gene's germline CDR1 is SGHTA and CDR2 FQGNSA. The CDR3 consists of 13 residues. V dropped 5 bases and J dropped 7; count of bases not matched to a gene: 7. The DNA of the CDR3 is TGTGCCAGCAGCGAACAGGGGAGCGCGACCCAGTACTTC. It yields the protein CASSEQGSATQYF.

This clone was recorded only once. This chain uses TRBV5-4 with TRBJ2-1; 11 nucleotides align to TRBD1. The V gene end was trimmed by 7 bases and the J gene end by 7 bases; junction bases not matched to a gene: 7. The CDR3 contains 14 residues. Germline V gene lookup returns CDR1 SGHNT and CDR2 YYREEE (reference sequence). CDR3 DNA: TGTGCCAGCCACGGGACAGGGGGAAATAATGAGCAGTTCTTC. Translated, it gives CASHGTGGNNEQFF. Full variable domain (rest looked up from reference TRBV5-4 and TRBJ2-1): ETGVTQSPTHLIKTRGQQVTLRCSSQSGHNTVSWYQQALGQGPQFIFQYYREEENGRGNFPPRFSGLQFPNYSSELNVNALELDDSALYLCASHGTGGNNEQFFGPGTRLTVL.

This rearrangement joins TRBV4-1 to TRBJ1-2, with a possible D match to TRBD1 (5 bases). The V and J ends lost 0 bases and 8 bases respectively, with 16 bases between them. CDR3 length: 15 residues. CDR1 is MGHRA, CDR2 YSYEKL, per germline. For the CDR3, the DNA is TGCGCCAGCAGCCAAGATAACGCAGGGACTGAAGGCTACACCTTC. Encoded protein: CASSQDNAGTEGYTF.

DNA of the CDR3: TGTGCCAGCAGTGATGTGGCTTTAGACAGCTACGAGCAGTACTTC. Translating it yields CASSDVALDSYEQYF. The chain employs TRBV6-1 and TRBJ2-7; D perhaps matches TRBD1 (5 bases). Germline V gene data show CDR1 as MNHNS and CDR2 as SASEGT. The CDR3 runs to 15 residues. Trimming pared 3 bases from V and 3 bases from J, leaving 15 bases between.

V usage is TRBV4-2 and J usage is TRBJ1-2, with 12 positions matching TRBD1. Trimming took 6 bases from V and 6 from J; bases not matched to a gene: 8. Germline CDR1 is LGHNA and CDR2 is YNFKEQ. The CDR3 has 15 amino acids. The CDR3: CASSPSGQGANGYTF. The CDR3 DNA reads TGTGCCAGCAGTCCCTCGGGACAGGGGGCTAATGGCTACACCTTC.

V is TRBV7-2 and J is TRBJ2-7; a possible D gene is TRBD2 (5 bases). The CDR3 spans 14 residues. Trimming cost V 1 base and J 0 bases, with 7 bases left between them. Germline V CDR1 and CDR2: SGHTA, FQGNSA. This CDR3 reads CASSLGRSSYEQYF. The CDR3 DNA is TGTGCCAGCAGCTTAGGGAGGAGCTCCTACGAGCAGTACTTC.

V is TRBV7-2 and J is TRBJ1-1; the D gene is possibly TRBD1 (6 bases). Trimming shortened V by 5 bases and J by 1 base, and 8 bases separated the two germline ends. The CDR3 has 13 residues. Per germline, CDR1 SGHTA and CDR2 FQGNSA. The CDR3 DNA reads as TGTGCCAGCAGCCGGGACACGAACACTGAAGCTTTCTTT. Translation gives CASSRDTNTEAFF.

V gene TRBV6-5 combines with J gene TRBJ2-7; TRBD1 might be the D (6 bases). Germline loops: CDR1 MNHEY, CDR2 SVGAGI. The CDR3 runs 15 residues. V lost 0 bases, J lost 5 bases, and 14 bases lay in between. CDR3 in amino acids: CASSYSIHKGDEQYF. The CDR3, as DNA: TGTGCCAGCAGTTACTCGATTCACAAGGGGGACGAGCAGTACTTC.

The chain has TRBV6-5 and TRBJ1-2; 8 nucleotides align to TRBD1. The V segment lost 2 bases and the J segment 4 bases; nucleotides outside the gene matches: 3. This CDR3 comprises 14 residues. The germline CDR1 and CDR2 sequences are MNHEY and SVGAGI. Here the CDR3 DNA reads TGTGCCAGCAGTTACACAGGGGGAAGCTATGGCTACACCTTC. Its protein is CASSYTGGSYGYTF.

The genes are TRBV2 and TRBJ2-3; 11 nucleotides align to TRBD2. CDR3 length: 18 residues. The junction had 13 bases not matched to a gene; V was cut back by 5 bases and J by 3 bases. CDR1 is SNHLY and CDR2 is FYNNEI in the germline V gene. In nucleotides, the CDR3 is TGTGCCAGCAGTCACCCCCGACTAGCGGGGAAGGCAACAGATACGCAGTATTTT. Translated: CASSHPRLAGKATDTQYF.

This rearrangement joins TRBV18 to TRBJ2-6; D is possibly TRBD2 (5 bases). CDR3 length: 14 residues. CDR1 is KGHSH and CDR2 is LQKENI in the germline V gene. V gave up 3 bases and J gave up 4 bases, with 7 bases separating them. The CDR3: CASSPEAGANVLTF. The DNA for the CDR3 is TGTGCCAGCTCACCGGAGGCCGGGGCCAACGTCCTGACTTTC.

V and J are TRBV29-1 and TRBJ1-2; 7 bases align to TRBD1. The V and J ends lost 5 bases and 8 bases, in that order; junction bases with no gene match: 11. This CDR3 comprises 13 residues. Germline CDR1 is SQVTM and CDR2 is ANQGSEA. CDR3 bases: TGCAGCGTTCCCCCCGACAGGACAGGCGGCTACACCTTC. Translating gives CSVPPDRTGGYTF.

The V gene is TRBV5-1, the J gene TRBJ2-7, with 10 bases that match TRBD2. V lost 6 bases and J lost 2; bases outside the gene matches: 5. The V gene's germline CDR1 is SGHRS and CDR2 YFSETQ. The CDR3 loop spans 14 amino acids. The CDR3 loop reads CASTPLAGAYEQYF. In DNA, the CDR3 is TGCGCCAGCACCCCGCTAGCGGGAGCCTACGAGCAGTACTTC. Combining the CDR3 with reference TRBV5-1 and TRBJ2-7 gives the whole variable domain KAGVTQTPRYLIKTRGQQVTLSCSPISGHRSVSWYQQTPGQGLQFLFEYFSETQRNKGNFPGRFSGRQFSNSRSEMNVSTLELGDSALYLCASTPLAGAYEQYFGPGTRLTVT.